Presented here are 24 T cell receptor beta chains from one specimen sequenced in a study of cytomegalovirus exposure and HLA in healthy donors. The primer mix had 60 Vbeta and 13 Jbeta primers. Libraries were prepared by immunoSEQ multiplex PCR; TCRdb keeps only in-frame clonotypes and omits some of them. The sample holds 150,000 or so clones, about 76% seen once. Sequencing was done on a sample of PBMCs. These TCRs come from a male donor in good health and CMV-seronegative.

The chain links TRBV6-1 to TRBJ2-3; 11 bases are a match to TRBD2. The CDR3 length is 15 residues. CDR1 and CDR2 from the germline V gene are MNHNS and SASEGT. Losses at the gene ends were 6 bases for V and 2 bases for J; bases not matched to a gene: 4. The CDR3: CASSPTSGVTDTQYF. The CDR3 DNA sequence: TGTGCCAGCAGCCCGACTAGCGGGGTCACAGATACGCAGTATTTT.

Written as DNA, the CDR3 is TGTGCCAGCAGGACGCAGGGGGCTGGCACTGAAGCTTTCTTT. Residues: CASRTQGAGTEAFF. The chain is built from TRBV5-4 and TRBJ1-1; 8 bases agree with TRBD1. The junction had 7 bases not matched to a gene; V was cut back by 5 bases and J by 4 bases. The germline CDR1 and CDR2 sequences are SGHNT and YYREEE (reference sequence). The CDR3 extends over 14 amino acids.

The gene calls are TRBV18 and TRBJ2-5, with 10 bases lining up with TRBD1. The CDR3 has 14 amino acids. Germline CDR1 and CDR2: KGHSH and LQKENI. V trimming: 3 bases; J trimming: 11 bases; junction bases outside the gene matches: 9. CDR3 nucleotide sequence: TGTGCCAGCTCACCCGGGACAGGGGTTGAAGAGCAGTACTTC. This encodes CASSPGTGVEEQYF. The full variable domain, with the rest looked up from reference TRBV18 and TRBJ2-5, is NAGVMQNPRHLVRRRGQEARLRCSPMKGHSHVYWYRQLPEEGLKFMVYLQKENIIDESGMPKERFSAEFPKEGPSILRIQQVVRGDSAAYFCASSPGTGVEEQYFGPGTRLLVL.

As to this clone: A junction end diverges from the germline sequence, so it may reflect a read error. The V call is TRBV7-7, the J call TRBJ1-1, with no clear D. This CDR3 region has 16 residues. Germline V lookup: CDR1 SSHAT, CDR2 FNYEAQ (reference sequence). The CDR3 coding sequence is TGTGCTAGCAGCCCCCTTGGCGGGGTAAGGAACACTGAAGCTTTCTTT. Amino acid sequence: CASSPLGGVRNTEAFF.

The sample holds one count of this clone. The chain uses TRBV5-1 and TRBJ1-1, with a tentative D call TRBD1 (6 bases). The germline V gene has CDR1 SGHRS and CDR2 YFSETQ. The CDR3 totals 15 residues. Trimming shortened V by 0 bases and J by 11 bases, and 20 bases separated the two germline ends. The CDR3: CASSLALGGARVAFF. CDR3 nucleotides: TGCGCCAGCAGCTTGGCTCTCGGGGGGGCGCGGGTGGCTTTCTTT.

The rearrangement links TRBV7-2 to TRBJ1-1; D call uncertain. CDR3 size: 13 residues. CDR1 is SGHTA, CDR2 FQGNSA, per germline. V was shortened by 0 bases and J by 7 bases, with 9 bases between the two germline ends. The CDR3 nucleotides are TGTGCCAGCAGCTTAGCACAGCAAGTTGAAGCTTTCTTT. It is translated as CASSLAQQVEAFF.

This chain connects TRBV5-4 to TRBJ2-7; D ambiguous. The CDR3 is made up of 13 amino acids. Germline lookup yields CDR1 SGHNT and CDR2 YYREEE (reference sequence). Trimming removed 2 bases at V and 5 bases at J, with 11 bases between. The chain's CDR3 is CASSFRRSDEQYF. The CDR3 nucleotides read TGTGCCAGCAGCTTCCGCAGGTCCGACGAGCAGTACTTC.

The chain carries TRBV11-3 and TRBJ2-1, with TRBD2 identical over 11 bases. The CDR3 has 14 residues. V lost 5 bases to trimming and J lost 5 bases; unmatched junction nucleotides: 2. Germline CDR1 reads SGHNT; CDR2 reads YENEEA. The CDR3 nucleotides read TGTGCCAGCAGCCCACTAGCGGGAGACAATGAGCAGTTCTTC. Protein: CASSPLAGDNEQFF.

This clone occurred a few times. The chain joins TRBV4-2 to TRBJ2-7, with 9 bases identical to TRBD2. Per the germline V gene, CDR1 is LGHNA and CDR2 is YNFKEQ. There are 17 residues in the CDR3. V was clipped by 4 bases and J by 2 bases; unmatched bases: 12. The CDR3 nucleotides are TGTGCCAGCAGCCTCCTGACCGGGGCTAGCGGGACCTACGAGCAGTACTTC. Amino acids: CASSLLTGASGTYEQYF.

CDR3 bases: TGTGCCAGTAGTATTAGAACAGGAGTAGCTTCCTCTGGGGCCAACGTCCTGACTTTC. Translating it yields CASSIRTGVASSGANVLTF. V is TRBV19 and J is TRBJ2-6; possibly TRBD1 for D (5 bases). V lost 3 bases and J lost 0, with 18 bases in between. Germline loops: CDR1 LNHDA, CDR2 SQIVND (reference sequence). There are 19 residues in the CDR3.

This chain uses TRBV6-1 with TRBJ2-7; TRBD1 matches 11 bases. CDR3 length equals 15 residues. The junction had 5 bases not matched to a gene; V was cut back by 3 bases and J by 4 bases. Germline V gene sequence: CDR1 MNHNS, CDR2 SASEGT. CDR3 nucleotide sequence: TGTGCCAGCAGTGATGGGACAGGGGGATCGTACGAGCAGTACTTC. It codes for CASSDGTGGSYEQYF.

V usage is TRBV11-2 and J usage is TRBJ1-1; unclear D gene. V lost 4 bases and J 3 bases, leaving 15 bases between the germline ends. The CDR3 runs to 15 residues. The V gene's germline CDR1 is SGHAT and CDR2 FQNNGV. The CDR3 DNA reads TGTGCCAGCAGCTCGCGGGCCGTCTTGGACACTGAAGCTTTCTTT. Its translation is CASSSRAVLDTEAFF. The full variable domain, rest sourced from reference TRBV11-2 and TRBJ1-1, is EAGVAQSPRYKIIEKRQSVAFWCNPISGHATLYWYQQILGQGPKLLIQFQNNGVVDDSQLPKDRFSAERLKGVDSTLKIQPAKLEDSAVYLCASSSRAVLDTEAFFGQGTRLTVV.

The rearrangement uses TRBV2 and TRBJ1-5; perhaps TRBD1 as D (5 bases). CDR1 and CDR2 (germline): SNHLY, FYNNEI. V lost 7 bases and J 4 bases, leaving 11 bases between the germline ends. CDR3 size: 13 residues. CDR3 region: CASKVQGNQPQHF. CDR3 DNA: TGTGCCAGCAAAGTCCAGGGTAATCAGCCCCAGCATTTT.

CDR3 nucleotides: TGTGCCAGCAGTTTACAGGGGGCCTTTCCGGAGGCTTTCTTT. Translating gives CASSLQGAFPEAFF. The chain carries TRBV27 and TRBJ1-1, with 8 bases aligning to TRBD1. This CDR3 has 14 amino acids. V shed 2 bases, J shed 11 bases, and the junction held 10 bases outside the gene matches. Per germline, CDR1 MNHEY and CDR2 SMNVEV (reference sequence).

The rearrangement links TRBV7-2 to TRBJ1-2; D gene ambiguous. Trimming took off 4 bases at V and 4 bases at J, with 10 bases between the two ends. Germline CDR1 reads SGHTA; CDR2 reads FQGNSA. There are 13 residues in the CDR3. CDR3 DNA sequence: TGTGCCAGCAGCTCAGCCGAAGCCTATGGCTACACCTTC. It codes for CASSSAEAYGYTF.

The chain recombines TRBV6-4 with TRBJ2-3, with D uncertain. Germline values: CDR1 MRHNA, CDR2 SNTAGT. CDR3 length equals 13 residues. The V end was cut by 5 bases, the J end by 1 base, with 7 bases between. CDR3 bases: TGTGCCAGCAGTAAGTCGGGCACAGATACGCAGTATTTT. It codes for CASSKSGTDTQYF.

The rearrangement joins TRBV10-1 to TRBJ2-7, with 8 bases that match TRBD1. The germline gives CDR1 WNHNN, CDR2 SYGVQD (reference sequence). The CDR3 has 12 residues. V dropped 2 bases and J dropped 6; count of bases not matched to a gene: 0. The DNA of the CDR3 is TGCGCCAGCAGTGAGACAGGGGGCGAGCAGTACTTC. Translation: CASSETGGEQYF.

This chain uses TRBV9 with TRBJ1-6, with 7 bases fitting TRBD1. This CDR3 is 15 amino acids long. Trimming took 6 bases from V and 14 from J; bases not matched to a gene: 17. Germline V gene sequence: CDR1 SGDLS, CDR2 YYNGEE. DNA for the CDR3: TGTGCCAGCACCAGGACCGGGACAGCCTCTCAAGCCCTCCACTTT. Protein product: CASTRTGTASQALHF.

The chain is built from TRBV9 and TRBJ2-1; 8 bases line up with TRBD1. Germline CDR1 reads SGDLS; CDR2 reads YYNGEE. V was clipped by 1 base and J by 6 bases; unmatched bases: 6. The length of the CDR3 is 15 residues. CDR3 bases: TGTGCCAGCAGCGTAATTGAGACAGGGGTCAATGAGCAGTTCTTC. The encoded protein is CASSVIETGVNEQFF.

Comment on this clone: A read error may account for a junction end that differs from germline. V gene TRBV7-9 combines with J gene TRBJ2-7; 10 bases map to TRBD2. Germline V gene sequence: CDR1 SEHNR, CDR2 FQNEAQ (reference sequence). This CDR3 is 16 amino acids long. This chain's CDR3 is CSSSLAGSGGAGEQYF. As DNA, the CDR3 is TGTTCCAGCAGCTTAGCTGGGAGCGGGGGGGCTGGCGAGCAGTACTTC.

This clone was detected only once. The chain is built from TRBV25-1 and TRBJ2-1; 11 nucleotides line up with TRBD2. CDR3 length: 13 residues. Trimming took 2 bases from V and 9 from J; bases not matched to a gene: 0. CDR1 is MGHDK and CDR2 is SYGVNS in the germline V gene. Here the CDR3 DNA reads TGTGCCAGCAGTGAACTAGCGGGAGGTGAGCAGTTCTTC. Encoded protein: CASSELAGGEQFF.

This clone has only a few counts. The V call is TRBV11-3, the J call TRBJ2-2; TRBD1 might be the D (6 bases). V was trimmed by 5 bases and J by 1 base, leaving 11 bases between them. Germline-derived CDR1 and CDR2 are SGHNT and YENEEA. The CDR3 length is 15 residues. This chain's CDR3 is CASSSRQENTGELFF. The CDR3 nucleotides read TGTGCCAGCAGCAGCAGACAGGAGAACACCGGGGAGCTGTTTTTT. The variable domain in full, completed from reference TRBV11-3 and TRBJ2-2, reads EAGVVQSPRYKIIEKKQPVAFWCNPISGHNTLYWYLQNLGQGPELLIRYENEEAVDDSQLPKDRFSAERLKGVDSTLKIQPAELGDSAVYLCASSSRQENTGELFFGEGSRLTVL.

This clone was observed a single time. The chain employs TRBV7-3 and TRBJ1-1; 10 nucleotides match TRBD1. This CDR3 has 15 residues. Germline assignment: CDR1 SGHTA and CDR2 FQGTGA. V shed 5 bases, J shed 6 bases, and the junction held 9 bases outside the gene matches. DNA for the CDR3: TGTGCCAGCAGCCCGCGACAGGGGGCGGCGGCTGAAGCTTTCTTT. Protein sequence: CASSPRQGAAAEAFF.

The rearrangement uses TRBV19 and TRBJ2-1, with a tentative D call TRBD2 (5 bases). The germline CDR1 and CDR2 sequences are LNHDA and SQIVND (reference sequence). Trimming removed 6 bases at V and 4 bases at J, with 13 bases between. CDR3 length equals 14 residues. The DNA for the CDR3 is TGTGCCAGTAGCCCCCTGCGGGCATACAATGAGCAGTTCTTC. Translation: CASSPLRAYNEQFF.